This T cell receptor (beta chain) emerged from a study of T-cell reconstitution after alpha-beta-depleted transplantation in children. Study conclusions and caveats: About two months after transplant, alpha-beta T cells reportedly came from several hundred expanded graft clones. Fresh T-cell production supplied most of the T-cell counts and diversity seen one year after transplant. Recipient T cells and thymic progenitors that survived were the source of the high TCRbeta diversity seen at day 60 in some patients.

During its preparation, the TCRbeta library received unique molecular identifiers. TCRdb re-analysed the PCR reads in MiXCR, keeping a single row per CDR3 protein. The sample has about 600,000 distinct CDR3 sequences, around 13% seen once. This clonotype was observed many times. No antigen is known for it. This sample comprised PBMCs, mostly from graft donor cells, obtained 360 days after TCRalphabeta/CD19-depleted stem cell transplant. The TCR sequence derives from a male patient aged 5 to 17 who had a stem cell transplant for acute myeloid leukemia, so the T cells may come from the graft donor.

Written as DNA, the CDR3 is TGTGCCAGCAGTTCGGGACTAGCGGGAGGATTAAACATTCAGTACTTC. This gives the protein CASSSGLAGGLNIQYF. This chain uses TRBV28 with TRBJ2-4; 15 bases agree with TRBD2. The CDR3 is made up of 16 amino acids. V dropped 4 bases and J dropped 6; count of bases not matched to a gene: 4. Germline V gene data show CDR1 as MDHEN and CDR2 as SYDVKM.